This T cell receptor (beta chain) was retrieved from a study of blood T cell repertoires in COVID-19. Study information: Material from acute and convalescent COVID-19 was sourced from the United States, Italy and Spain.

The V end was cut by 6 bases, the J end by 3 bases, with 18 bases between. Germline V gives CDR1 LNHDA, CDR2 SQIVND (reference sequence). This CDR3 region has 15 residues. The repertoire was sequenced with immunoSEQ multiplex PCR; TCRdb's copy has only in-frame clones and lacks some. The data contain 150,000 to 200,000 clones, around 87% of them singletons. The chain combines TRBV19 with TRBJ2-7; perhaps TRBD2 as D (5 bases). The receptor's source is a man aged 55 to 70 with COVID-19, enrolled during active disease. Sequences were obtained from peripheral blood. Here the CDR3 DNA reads TGTGCCAGTAGGTTACGGGATGTTCTGATCTACGAGCAGTACTTC. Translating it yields CASRLRDVLIYEQYF.